This paragraph covers one T cell receptor (beta chain) sequence. Antigen: not known. V was clipped by 4 bases and J by 8 bases, with 17 bases between them. The germline V gene encodes CDR1 LNHDA and CDR2 SQIVND (reference sequence). The CDR3 sequence is 14 residues long. This record comes from a study of long-term antiretroviral therapy in people with HIV. Findings of the study overall: CDR3 length ranges were narrower in HIV repertoires than in controls.

Version v3.0 of the immunoSEQ assay was performed at survey level. Sequenced by immunoSEQ multiplex PCR; TCRdb stores in-frame clones only, minus some. The sample lists about 12,000 clones, 88% occurring once. The material was unsorted PBMCs, obtained 2.1 years after starting antiretroviral therapy. This TCR derives from a woman aged 40 to 49 with HIV. This chain connects TRBV19 to TRBJ1-2; D gene unclear. CDR3 bases: TGTGCCAGTAGTAAAGACTCGAAAACGGGGGGCTACACCTTC. Protein: CASSKDSKTGGYTF.